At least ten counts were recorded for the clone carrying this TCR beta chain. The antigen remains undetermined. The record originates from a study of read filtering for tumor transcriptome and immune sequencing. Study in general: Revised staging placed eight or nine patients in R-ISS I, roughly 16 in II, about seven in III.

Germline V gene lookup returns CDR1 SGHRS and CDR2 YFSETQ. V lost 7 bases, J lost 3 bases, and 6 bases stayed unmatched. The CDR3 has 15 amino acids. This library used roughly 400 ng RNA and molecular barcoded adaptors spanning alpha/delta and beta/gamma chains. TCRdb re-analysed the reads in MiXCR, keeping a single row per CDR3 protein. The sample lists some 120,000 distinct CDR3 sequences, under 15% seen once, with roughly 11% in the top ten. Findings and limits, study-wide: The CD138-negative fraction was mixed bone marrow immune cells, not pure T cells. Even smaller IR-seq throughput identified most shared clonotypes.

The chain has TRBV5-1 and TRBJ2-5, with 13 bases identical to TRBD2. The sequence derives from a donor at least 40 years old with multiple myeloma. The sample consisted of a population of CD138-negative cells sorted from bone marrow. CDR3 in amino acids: CASGPGTSGEETQYF. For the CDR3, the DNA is TGCGCCAGCGGCCCCGGGACTAGCGGGGAAGAGACCCAGTACTTC.